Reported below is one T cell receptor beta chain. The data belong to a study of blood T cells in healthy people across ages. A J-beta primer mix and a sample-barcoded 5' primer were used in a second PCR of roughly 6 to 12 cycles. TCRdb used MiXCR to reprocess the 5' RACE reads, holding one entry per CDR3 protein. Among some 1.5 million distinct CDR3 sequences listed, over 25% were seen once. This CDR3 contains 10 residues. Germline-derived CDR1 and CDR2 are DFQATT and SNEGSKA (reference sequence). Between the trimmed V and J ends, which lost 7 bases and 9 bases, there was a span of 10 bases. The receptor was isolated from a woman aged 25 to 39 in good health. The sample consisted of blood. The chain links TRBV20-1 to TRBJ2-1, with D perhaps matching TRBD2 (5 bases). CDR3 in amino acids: CSVAEGEQFF. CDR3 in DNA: TGCAGTGTGGCAGAGGGTGAGCAGTTCTTC.